This is a list of T cell receptor beta chains from one sample in a study of cytomegalovirus exposure and HLA in healthy donors. Clones were read by immunoSEQ multiplex PCR, and TCRdb kept only the in-frame ones, dropping some. The sample has about 55,000 clones; approximately 80% are singletons. The sample comprised PBMCs. The receptor source for this set is a female donor in good health and CMV-seronegative. Both conserved end residues are part of each CDR3. A D gene is named only where the DNA matches it firmly. Size is stated for part of the rows, as once, few or many counts, or as a class when the clone is expanded.

J: TRBJ2-2
D: -
size: -
V: TRBV7-9
CDR3: CASSSLGPTGELFF
DNA: TGTGCCAGCAGCTCGCTGGGCCCCACCGGGGAGCTGTTTTTT

J: TRBJ2-5
D: -
size: -
V: TRBV4-1
CDR3: CASSQESGGYQETQYF
DNA: TGCGCCAGCAGCCAAGAGTCCGGGGGATACCAAGAGACCCAGTACTTC

J: TRBJ2-7
D: -
size: -
V: TRBV12-5
CDR3: CASGLVDTYEQYF
DNA: TGTGCTAGTGGTTTGGTAGACACCTACGAGCAGTACTTC

J: TRBJ2-7
D: -
size: -
V: TRBV9
CDR3: CASSVEGTSGEQYF
DNA: TGTGCCAGCAGCGTAGAAGGGACAAGTGGAGAGCAGTACTTC

J: TRBJ1-2
D: -
size: -
V: TRBV30
CDR3: CAWSGNSLGYTF
DNA: TGTGCCTGGAGTGGTAACAGCCTCGGCTACACCTTC

J: TRBJ2-7
D: TRBD1
size: once
V: TRBV6-6
CDR3: CASSIGQVYEQYF
DNA: TGTGCCAGCAGTATTGGACAGGTCTACGAGCAGTACTTC

J: TRBJ1-4
D: -
size: -
V: TRBV28
CDR3: CASSLSPQGLEKLFF
DNA: TGTGCCAGCAGTCTAAGTCCCCAGGGGCTTGAAAAACTGTTTTTT

J: TRBJ2-3
D: TRBD2
size: -
V: TRBV5-1
CDR3: CASSLAPTVAGGTDTQYF
DNA: TGCGCCAGCAGCTTGGCCCCAACCGTAGCGGGGGGCACAGATACGCAGTATTTT

J: TRBJ2-1
D: TRBD1
size: few
V: TRBV6-4
CDR3: CASSDGTGGNEQFF
DNA: TGTGCCAGCAGTGACGGGACAGGGGGCAATGAGCAGTTCTTC

J: TRBJ2-7
D: TRBD1
size: -
V: TRBV2
CDR3: CASTGRGQGSYEQYF
DNA: TGCGCCAGCACCGGCCGCGGACAGGGAAGCTACGAGCAGTACTTC

J: TRBJ1-5
D: -
size: -
V: TRBV4-3
CDR3: CASSQDTGGNQPQHF
DNA: TGCGCCAGCAGCCAAGATACGGGAGGTAATCAGCCCCAGCATTTT

J: TRBJ1-3
D: TRBD1
size: -
V: TRBV12-5
CDR3: CASGSKPRTGLENTIYF
DNA: TGTGCTAGTGGTTCCAAACCTCGGACAGGGTTGGAAAACACCATATATTTT

J: TRBJ1-1
D: TRBD1
size: -
V: TRBV7-9
CDR3: CASSLKAGGGNTEAFF
DNA: TGTGCCAGCAGCTTAAAGGCAGGGGGTGGTAACACTGAAGCTTTCTTT

J: TRBJ2-1
D: TRBD2
size: -
V: TRBV4-2
CDR3: CAEKPRGGGIYNEQFF
DNA: TGTGCCGAGAAGCCAAGAGGCGGGGGGATCTACAATGAGCAGTTCTTC

J: TRBJ1-2
D: TRBD1
size: -
V: TRBV6-5
CDR3: CASYGTGDTNYGYTF
DNA: TGTGCCAGTTACGGGACAGGGGACACTAACTATGGCTACACCTTC